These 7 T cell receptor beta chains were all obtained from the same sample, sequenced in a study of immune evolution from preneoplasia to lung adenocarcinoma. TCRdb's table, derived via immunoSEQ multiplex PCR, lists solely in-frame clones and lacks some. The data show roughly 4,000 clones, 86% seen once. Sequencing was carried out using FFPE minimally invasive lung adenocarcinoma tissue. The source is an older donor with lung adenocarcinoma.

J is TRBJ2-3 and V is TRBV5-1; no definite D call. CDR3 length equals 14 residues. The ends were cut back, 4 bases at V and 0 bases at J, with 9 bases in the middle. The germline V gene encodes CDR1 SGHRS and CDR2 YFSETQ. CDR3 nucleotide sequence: TGCGCCAGCAGCGAAACAATCAGCACAGATACGCAGTATTTT. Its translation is CASSETISTDTQYF. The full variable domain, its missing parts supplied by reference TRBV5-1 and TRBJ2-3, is KAGVTQTPRYLIKTRGQQVTLSCSPISGHRSVSWYQQTPGQGLQFLFEYFSETQRNKGNFPGRFSGRQFSNSRSEMNVSTLELGDSALYLCASSETISTDTQYFGPGTRLTVL.

The CDR3 bases are TGCGCCAGCAGCTTGGCCGTATCCGGAGGGATTGGTGGGGCGGGAGGGTCCGATGAGCAGTTCTTC. Protein product: CASSLAVSGGIGGAGGSDEQFF. The chain recombines TRBV5-1 with TRBJ2-1; 9 positions match TRBD2. This CDR3 has 22 residues. J was trimmed by 8 bases and V by 0 bases; bases with no gene match: 27. Germline V gene data show CDR1 as SGHRS and CDR2 as YFSETQ.

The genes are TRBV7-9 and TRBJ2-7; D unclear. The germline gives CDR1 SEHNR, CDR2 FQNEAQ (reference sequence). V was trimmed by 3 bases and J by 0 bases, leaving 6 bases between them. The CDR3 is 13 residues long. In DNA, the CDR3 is TGTGCCAGCAGCTTCTCAGGCTCCTACGAGCAGTACTTC. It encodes CASSFSGSYEQYF.

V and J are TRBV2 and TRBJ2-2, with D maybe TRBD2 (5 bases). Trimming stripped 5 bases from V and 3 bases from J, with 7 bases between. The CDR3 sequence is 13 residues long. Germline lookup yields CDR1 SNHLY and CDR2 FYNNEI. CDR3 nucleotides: TGTGCCAGCAGTAAACTAGACACCGGGGAGCTGTTTTTT. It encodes CASSKLDTGELFF. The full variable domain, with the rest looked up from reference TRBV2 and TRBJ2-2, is EPEVTQTPSHQVTQMGQEVILRCVPISNHLYFYWYRQILGQKVEFLVSFYNNEISEKSEIFDDQFSVERPDGSNFTLKIRSTKLEDSAMYFCASSKLDTGELFFGEGSRLTVL.

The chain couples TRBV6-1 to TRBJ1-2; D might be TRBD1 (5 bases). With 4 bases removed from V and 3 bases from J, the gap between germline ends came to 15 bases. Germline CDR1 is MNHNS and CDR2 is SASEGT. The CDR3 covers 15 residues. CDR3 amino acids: CASSVMGGRDYGYTF. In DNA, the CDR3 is TGTGCCAGCAGTGTTATGGGGGGTAGAGACTATGGCTACACCTTC.

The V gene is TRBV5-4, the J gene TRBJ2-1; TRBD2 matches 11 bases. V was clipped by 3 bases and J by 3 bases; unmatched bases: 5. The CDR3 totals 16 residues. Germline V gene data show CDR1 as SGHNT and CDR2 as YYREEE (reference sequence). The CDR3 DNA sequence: TGTGCCAGCAGCTGGGAACTAGCGGGAGTCTACAATGAGCAGTTCTTC. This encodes CASSWELAGVYNEQFF.

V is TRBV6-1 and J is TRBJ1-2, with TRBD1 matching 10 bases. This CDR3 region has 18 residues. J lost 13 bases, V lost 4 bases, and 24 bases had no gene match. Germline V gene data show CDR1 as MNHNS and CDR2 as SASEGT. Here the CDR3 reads CASSAFGSPGQGKVEVTF. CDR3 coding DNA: TGTGCCAGCAGTGCGTTCGGGTCACCGGGACAGGGGAAGGTCGAGGTCACCTTC.